This T cell receptor beta chain stems from a study of response to subunit inactivated influenza vaccine. General observations from the study: The study's authors posited that every seasonal influenza vaccination enlists few new T cells.

Comment on this clonotype: The target antigen is unknown.

TCRdb reprocessed the RT-PCR reads with MiXCR, giving one entry per CDR3 protein. Of over 150,000 distinct CDR3 sequences listed, roughly 14% are singletons. V lost 5 bases to trimming and J lost 3 bases, with 10 bases between them. CDR3 size: 13 residues. The sample consisted of CD8+ T cells sorted from PBMCs, taken 5 to 6 days after vaccination. V gene TRBV12-3 or TRBV12-4 combines with J gene TRBJ2-5, with D perhaps matching TRBD1 (6 bases). The origin of this receptor is a man between 45 and 60 years old who received an inactivated influenza vaccine. The CDR3 nucleotides read TGTGCCAGCAGTCGAGCAGGGGAAGAGACCCAGTACTTC. It is translated as CASSRAGEETQYF.